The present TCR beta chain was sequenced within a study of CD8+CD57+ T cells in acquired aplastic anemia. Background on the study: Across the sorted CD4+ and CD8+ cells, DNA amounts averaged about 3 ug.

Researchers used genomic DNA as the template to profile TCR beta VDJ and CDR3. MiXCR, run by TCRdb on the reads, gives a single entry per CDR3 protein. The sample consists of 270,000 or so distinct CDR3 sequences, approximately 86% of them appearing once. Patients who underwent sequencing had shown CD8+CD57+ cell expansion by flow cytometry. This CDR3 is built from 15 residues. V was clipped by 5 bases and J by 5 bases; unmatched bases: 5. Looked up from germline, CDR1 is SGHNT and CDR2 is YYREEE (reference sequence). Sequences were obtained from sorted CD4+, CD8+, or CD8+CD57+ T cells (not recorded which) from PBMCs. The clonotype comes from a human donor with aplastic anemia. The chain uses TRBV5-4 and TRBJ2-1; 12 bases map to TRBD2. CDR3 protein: CASRLTSGGHNEQFF. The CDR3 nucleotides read TGTGCCAGCAGGCTTACTAGCGGGGGGCACAATGAGCAGTTCTTC.